This T cell receptor beta chain was sequenced in a study of a mutant IDH1 vaccine in newly diagnosed glioma (dated by TCRdb to the early 2020s). Some background on the complete study: Across visits V03 through V10, patients got a total of eight vaccinations, given in weeks 1, 3, 5, 7, 11, 15, 19 and 23. Vaccination was initiated 4-6 weeks after radiotherapy alone, or concurrently with temozolomide cycles in the chemotherapy-containing groups. Of the 32 patients who were treated, 62.5% were male and 37.5% were female, and the mean age was approximately 40 years. Before enrollment, most patients had been given radiochemotherapy with temozolomide as standard therapy, while the rest had received either radiotherapy alone or temozolomide alone. Six visits were used for peripheral blood collection: V03 (baseline), V05, V07, V10, V12 and V13. For exploratory analyses, fewer than 30 treated patients had longitudinal TCRB deep sequencing done wherever samples were available. Overall study outcomes, separate from this receptor: Pseudoprogression appeared unrelated to alterations in the top peripheral T cell clonotypes detected by TCRB sequencing. The authors noted that analyses of patient blood samples could not be reproduced because of sample limitations. Availability determined which PBMC samples were chosen for TCRB deep sequencing. Vaccine-induced immune responses across multiple MHC alleles were detected in 85% to 95% of patients.

The library came from the immunoSEQ multiplex PCR assay. Rearranged TCR beta chain sequences were amplified using the hsTCRB Kit according to the manufacturer's protocol. Sequencing of TCRB libraries was carried out on an Illumina MiSeq. Turning to the authors' computational methods: Demultiplexing, trimming and gene mapping were performed with the kit vendor's proprietary platform. Sourced from immuneACCESS, this table was stored by TCRdb with only in-frame sequences that have V and J called. A share of the clones is absent; for the studies checked, an unresolved V gene accounts for under half, and the remainder has no known explanation. V, J and clone size are those of that table, while D and trimming were read from the DNA. Within this sample are about 43,000 clones, with about 81% of them counted one time only. In total, the top ten clones hold approximately 2.5% of the sample. CDR1 and CDR2 are drawn from the germline V gene: LGHNA, YSLEER. The CDR3 sequence holds 12 residues, the cysteine and phenylalanine included. CDR3 DNA only is kept here, 36 bases in frame from base 1. The junction carries 6 bases between V and J, which are trimmed by 0 bases and 7 bases respectively.

Reading the label with the study, this specimen's time point is: week 23, last vaccination. Each vaccine dose, consisting of 300 ug of a 20-mer mutant IDH1 peptide in Montanide, was administered subcutaneously with topical imiquimod. Newly diagnosed WHO grade 3 or 4 IDH1-mutant astrocytomas showing loss of nuclear ATRX were present in the donors. The samples were drawn from NOA16, a multicentre, single-arm, open-label phase I trial in Germany that tested a mutant IDH1 peptide vaccine in humans for the first time. Genomic DNA for TCRB sequencing was extracted from EDTA blood using the DNeasy Blood and Tissue Kit. Concerning this clone: There is no known antigen for this receptor. The input lacks base qualities; no much larger clone sits a single base away.

The chain is made from TRBV4-3 and TRBJ1-2; no D gene is confidently identified. The receptor comes from a young woman with glioma. Some clones in this sample may be carry-over from other donors' samples. Sequenced here: PBMCs, sampled from a glioma patient whose treatment included an IDH1 peptide vaccine. The CDR3 sequence is CASSQDRSGYTF. The nucleotides are TGCGCCAGCAGCCAAGATAGGAGTGGCTACACCTTC.